A single TCR beta chain is shown here with its context. The antigen remains undetermined. Germline V gene data show CDR1 as SQVTM and CDR2 as ANQGSEA. This CDR3 region has 16 residues. After re-calling the 5' RACE reads, TCRdb lists one entry per CDR3 protein, DNA absent. The sample totals around 400,000 distinct CDR3 sequences. This sample was taken from a study of monozygotic twins with inflammatory bowel disease. Broader study findings: Background noise in patient repertoires may stem from differing immunosuppressive treatments.

The genes are TRBV29-1 and TRBJ2-1; TCRdb lists TRBD2, though no DNA is available to test this call. The sequencing sample was made of blood. This sequence originates from a human donor with ulcerative colitis or Crohn's disease, or a healthy co-twin of an affected twin (not recorded which). The CDR3 protein is CSVDREDLSSYNEQFF.